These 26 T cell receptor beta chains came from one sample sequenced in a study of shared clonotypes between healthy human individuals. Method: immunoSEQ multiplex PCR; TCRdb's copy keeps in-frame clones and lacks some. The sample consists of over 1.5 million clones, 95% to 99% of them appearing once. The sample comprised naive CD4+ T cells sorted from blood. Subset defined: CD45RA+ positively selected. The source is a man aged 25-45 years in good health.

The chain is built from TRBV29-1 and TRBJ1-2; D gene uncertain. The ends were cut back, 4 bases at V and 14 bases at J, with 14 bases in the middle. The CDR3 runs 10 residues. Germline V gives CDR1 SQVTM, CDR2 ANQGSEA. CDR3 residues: CSVGVHGLTF. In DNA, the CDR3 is TGCAGCGTTGGGGTACACGGCCTAACCTTC.

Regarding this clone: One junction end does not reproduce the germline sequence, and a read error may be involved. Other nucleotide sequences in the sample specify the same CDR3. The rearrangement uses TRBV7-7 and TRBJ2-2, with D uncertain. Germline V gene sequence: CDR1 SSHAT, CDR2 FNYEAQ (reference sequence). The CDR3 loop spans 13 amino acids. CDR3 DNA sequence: TGTGCCAGCAGCTTAGGGAACACAGGGGAGCTGTTTTTT. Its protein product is CASSLGNTGELFF.

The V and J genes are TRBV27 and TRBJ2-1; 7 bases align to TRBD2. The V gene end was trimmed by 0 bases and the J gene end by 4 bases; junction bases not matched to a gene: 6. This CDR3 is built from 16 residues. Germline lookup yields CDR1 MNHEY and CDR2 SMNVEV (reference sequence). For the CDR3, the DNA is TGTGCCAGCAGTTTATCTGCTAGCGGACAATACAATGAGCAGTTCTTC. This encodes CASSLSASGQYNEQFF.

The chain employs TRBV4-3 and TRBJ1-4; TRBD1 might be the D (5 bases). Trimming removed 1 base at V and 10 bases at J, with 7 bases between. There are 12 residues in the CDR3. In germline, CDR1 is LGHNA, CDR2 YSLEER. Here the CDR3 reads CASSQVGGKLFF. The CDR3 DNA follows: TGCGCCAGCAGCCAAGTTGGGGGAAAACTGTTTTTT.

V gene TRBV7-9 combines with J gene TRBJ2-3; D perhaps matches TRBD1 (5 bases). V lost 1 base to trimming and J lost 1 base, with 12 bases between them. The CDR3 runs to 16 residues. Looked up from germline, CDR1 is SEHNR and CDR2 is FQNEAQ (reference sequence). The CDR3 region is CASSLGQGPGTDTQYF. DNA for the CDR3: TGTGCCAGCAGCTTAGGCCAGGGCCCTGGCACAGATACGCAGTATTTT. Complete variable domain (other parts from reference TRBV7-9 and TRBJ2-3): DTGVSQNPRHKITKRGQNVTFRCDPISEHNRLYWYRQTLGQGPEFLTYFQNEAQLEKSRLLSDRFSAERPKGSFSTLEIQRTEQGDSAMYLCASSLGQGPGTDTQYFGPGTRLTVL.

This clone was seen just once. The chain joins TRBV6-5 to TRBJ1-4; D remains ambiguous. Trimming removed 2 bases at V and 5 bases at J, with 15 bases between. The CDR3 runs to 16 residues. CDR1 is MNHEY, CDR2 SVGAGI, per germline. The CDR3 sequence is CASSYVSPRRNEKLFF. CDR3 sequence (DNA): TGTGCCAGCAGTTACGTTAGCCCGAGACGGAATGAAAAACTGTTTTTT.

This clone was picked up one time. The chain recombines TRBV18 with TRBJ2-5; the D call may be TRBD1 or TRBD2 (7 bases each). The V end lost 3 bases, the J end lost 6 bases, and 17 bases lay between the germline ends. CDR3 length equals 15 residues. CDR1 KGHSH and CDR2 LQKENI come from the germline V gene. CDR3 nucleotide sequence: TGTGCCAGCTCACCGCAGGGGGGGGCGCATCAGACCCAGTACTTC. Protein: CASSPQGGAHQTQYF.

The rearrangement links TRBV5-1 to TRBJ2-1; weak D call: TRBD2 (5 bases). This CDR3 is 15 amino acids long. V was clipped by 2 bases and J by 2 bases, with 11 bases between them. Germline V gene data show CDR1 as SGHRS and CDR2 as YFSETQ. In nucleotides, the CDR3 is TGCGCCAGCAGCTTTGCGGGTACCACCTACAATGAGCAGTTCTTC. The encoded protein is CASSFAGTTYNEQFF. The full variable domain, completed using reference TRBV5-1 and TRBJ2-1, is KAGVTQTPRYLIKTRGQQVTLSCSPISGHRSVSWYQQTPGQGLQFLFEYFSETQRNKGNFPGRFSGRQFSNSRSEMNVSTLELGDSALYLCASSFAGTTYNEQFFGPGTRLTVL.

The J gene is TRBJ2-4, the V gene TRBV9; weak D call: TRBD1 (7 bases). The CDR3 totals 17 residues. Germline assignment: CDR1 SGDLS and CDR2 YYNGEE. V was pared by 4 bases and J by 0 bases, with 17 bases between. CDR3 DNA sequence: TGTGCCAGCAGCCCACGGAGGGACAGAGCAGCCAAAAACATTCAGTACTTC. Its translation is CASSPRRDRAAKNIQYF. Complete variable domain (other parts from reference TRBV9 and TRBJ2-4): DSGVTQTPKHLITATGQRVTLRCSPRSGDLSVYWYQQSLDQGLQFLIQYYNGEERAKGNILERFSAQQFPDLHSELNLSSLELGDSALYFCASSPRRDRAAKNIQYFGAGTRLSVL.

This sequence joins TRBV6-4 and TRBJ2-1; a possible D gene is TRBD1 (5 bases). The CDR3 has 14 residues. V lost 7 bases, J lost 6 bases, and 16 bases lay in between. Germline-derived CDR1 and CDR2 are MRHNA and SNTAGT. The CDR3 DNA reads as TGTGCCAGCAAAGCCCAAGGGGCTTCCAATGAGCAGTTCTTC. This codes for CASKAQGASNEQFF.

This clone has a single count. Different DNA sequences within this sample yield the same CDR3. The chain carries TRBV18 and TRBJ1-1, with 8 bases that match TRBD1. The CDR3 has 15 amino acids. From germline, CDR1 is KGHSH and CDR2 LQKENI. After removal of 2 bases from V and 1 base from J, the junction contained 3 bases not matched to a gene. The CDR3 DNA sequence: TGTGCCAGCTCACCATTGACAGGGGAGAACACTGAAGCTTTCTTT. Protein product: CASSPLTGENTEAFF.

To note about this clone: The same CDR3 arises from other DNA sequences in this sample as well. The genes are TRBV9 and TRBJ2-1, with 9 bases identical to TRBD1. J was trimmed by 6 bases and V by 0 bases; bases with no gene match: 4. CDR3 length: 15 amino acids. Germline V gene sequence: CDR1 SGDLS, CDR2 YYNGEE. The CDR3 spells CASSVGGQGSNEQFF. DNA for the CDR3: TGTGCCAGCAGCGTAGGGGGACAGGGATCCAATGAGCAGTTCTTC.

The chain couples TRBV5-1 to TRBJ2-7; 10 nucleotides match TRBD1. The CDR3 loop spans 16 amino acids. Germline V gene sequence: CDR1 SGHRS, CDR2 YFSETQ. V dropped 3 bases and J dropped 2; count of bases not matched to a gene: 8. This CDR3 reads CASSSMGDRGPYEQYF. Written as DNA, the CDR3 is TGCGCCAGCAGCTCCATGGGGGACAGGGGACCCTACGAGCAGTACTTC.

The CDR3 loop reads CASRKGPTVETQYF. DNA for the CDR3: TGCGCCAGCAGAAAGGGGCCTACCGTTGAGACCCAGTACTTC. The rearrangement links TRBV10-2 to TRBJ2-5, with D perhaps matching TRBD1 (5 bases). V lost 6 bases to trimming and J lost 5 bases, with 16 bases between them. Per the germline V gene, CDR1 is WSHSY and CDR2 is SAAADI. The CDR3 is made up of 14 amino acids.

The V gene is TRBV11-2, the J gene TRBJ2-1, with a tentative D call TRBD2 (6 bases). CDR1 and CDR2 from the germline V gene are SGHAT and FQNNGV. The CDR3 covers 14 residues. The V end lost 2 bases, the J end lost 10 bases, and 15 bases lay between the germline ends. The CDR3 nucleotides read TGTGCCAGCAGCTTATTGGGGGGAGTGGGAGAGCAGTTCTTC. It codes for CASSLLGGVGEQFF.

The CDR3 coding sequence is TGCGCCAGCAGCCAGCCGGGCAGGGGTTACGAGCAGTACTTC. As protein: CASSQPGRGYEQYF. This chain uses TRBV4-1 with TRBJ2-7; the D gene is possibly TRBD1 (6 bases). The CDR3 spans 14 residues. Germline CDR1 and CDR2: MGHRA and YSYEKL. V was clipped by 3 bases and J by 4 bases, with 13 bases between them.

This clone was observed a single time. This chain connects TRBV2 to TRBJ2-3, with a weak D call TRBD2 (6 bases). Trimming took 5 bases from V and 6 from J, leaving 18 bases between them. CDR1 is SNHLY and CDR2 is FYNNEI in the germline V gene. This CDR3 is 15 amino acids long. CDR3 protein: CASSSGLRLSDTQYF. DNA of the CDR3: TGTGCCAGCAGTTCGGGACTCCGTCTTTCGGATACGCAGTATTTT.

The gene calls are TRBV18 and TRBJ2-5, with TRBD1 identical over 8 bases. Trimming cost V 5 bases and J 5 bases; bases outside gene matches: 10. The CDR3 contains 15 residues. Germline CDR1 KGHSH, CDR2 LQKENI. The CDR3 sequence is CASSGRQGWLETQYF. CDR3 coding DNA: TGTGCCAGCTCAGGACGACAGGGGTGGTTGGAGACCCAGTACTTC.

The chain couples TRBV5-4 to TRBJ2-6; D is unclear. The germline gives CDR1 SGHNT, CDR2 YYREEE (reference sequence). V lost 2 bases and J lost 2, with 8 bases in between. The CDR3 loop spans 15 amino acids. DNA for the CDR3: TGTGCCAGCAGCTTCGGGCCTCCTGGGGCCAACGTCCTGACTTTC. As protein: CASSFGPPGANVLTF. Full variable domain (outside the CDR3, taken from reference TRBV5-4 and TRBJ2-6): ETGVTQSPTHLIKTRGQQVTLRCSSQSGHNTVSWYQQALGQGPQFIFQYYREEENGRGNFPPRFSGLQFPNYSSELNVNALELDDSALYLCASSFGPPGANVLTFGAGSRLTVL.

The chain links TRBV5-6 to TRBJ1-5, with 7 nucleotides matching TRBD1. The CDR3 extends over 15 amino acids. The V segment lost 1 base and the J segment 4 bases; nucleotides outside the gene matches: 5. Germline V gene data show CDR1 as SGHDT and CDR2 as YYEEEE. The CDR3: CASSLNRGRNQPQHF. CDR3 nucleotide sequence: TGTGCCAGCAGCTTGAACAGGGGTCGGAATCAGCCCCAGCATTTT.

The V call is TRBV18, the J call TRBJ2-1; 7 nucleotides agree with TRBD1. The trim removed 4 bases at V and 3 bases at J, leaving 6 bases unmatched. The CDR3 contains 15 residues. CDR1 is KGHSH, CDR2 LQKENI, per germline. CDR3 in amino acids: CASSRQGTFYNEQFF. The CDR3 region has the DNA TGTGCCAGCTCACGACAGGGAACTTTCTACAATGAGCAGTTCTTC.

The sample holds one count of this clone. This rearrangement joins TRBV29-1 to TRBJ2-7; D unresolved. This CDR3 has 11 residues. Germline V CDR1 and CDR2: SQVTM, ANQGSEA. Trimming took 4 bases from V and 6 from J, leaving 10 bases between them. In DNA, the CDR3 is TGCAGCGTTGGGGCTAACGGCGAGCAGTACTTC. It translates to CSVGANGEQYF.

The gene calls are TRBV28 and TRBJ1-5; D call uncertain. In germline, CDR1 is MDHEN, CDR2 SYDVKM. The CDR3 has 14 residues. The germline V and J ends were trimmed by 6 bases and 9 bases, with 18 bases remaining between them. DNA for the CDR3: TGTGCCAGCAGCCTCCCGGGCGCCCTAGGGCCCCAGCATTTT. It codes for CASSLPGALGPQHF.

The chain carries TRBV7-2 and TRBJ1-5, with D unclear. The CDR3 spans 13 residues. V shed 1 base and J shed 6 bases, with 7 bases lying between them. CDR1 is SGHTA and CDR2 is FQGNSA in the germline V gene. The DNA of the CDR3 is TGTGCCAGCAGCTTAGTTTCTGCTCAGCCCCAGCATTTT. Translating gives CASSLVSAQPQHF.

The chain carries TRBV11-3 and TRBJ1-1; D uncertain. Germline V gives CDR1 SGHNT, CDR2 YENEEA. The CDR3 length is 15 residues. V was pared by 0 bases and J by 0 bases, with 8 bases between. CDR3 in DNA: TGTGCCAGCAGCTTAGATGGGAGGCTGAACACTGAAGCTTTCTTT. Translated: CASSLDGRLNTEAFF.

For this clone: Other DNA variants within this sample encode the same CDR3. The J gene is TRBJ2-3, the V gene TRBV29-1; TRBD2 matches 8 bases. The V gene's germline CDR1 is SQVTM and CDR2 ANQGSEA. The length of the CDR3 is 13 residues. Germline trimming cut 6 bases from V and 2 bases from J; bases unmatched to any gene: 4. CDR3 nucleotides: TGCAGCGTCAGCGGGAGAGCCACAGATACGCAGTATTTT. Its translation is CSVSGRATDTQYF.